This T cell receptor beta chain originates from a study of CD8+ T cells in alopecia areata. Study at large: Treatment of the treated patients consisted of oral tofacitinib, 5 to 10 mg twice daily. Findings and limits, study-wide: Lesional tissue from the scalp (especially in alopecia totalis/universalis) showed higher clonality than normal scalp.

Patients with alopecia areata provided lesional scalp punch biopsies as well as peripheral blood. PBMCs yielded sorted CD4+ and CD8+ T cells. V was cut by 0 bases and J by 7 bases, with 8 bases left in between. Germline lookup yields CDR1 SGHAT and CDR2 FQNNGV. This CDR3 is built from 13 residues. Regarding this clone: Its antigen remains unknown.

RNA was isolated and reverse transcribed to cDNA, the sequencing template. Sequencing used immunoSEQ multiplex PCR; TCRdb keeps in-frame clones, though not all of them. The sample carries 150,000 to 200,000 clones, approximately 59% recorded once. The clonotype was recovered from a human donor with alopecia areata. This chain links TRBV11-2 with TRBJ2-3; D not resolved. The sample in question was CD4+ T cells sorted from blood, obtained at week 0. DNA of the CDR3: TGTGCCAGCAGCTTAGAAAACTCCTATACGCAGTATTTT. This gives the protein CASSLENSYTQYF.